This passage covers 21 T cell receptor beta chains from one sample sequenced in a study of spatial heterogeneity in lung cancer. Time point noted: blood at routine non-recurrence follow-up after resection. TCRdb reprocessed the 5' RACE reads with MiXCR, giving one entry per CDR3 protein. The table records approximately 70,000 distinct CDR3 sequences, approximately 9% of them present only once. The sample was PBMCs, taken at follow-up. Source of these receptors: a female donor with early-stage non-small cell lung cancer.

The CDR3: CASSRPGTVVAKNIQYF. In nucleotides, the CDR3 is TGTGCCAGCAGCCGCCCCGGGACAGTCGTTGCCAAAAACATTCAGTACTTC. V is TRBV3-1 and J is TRBJ2-4; 7 bases match TRBD1. This CDR3 has 17 amino acids. Germline loops: CDR1 LGHDT, CDR2 YNNKEL (reference sequence). Germline trimming cut 4 bases from V and 1 base from J; bases unmatched to any gene: 10.

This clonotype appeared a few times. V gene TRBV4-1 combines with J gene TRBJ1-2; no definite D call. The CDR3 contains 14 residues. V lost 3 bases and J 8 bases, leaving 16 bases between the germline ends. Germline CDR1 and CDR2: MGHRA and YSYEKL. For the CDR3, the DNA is TGCGCCAGCAGCCAGGACGAAGACTATGGAGGCTACACCTTC. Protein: CASSQDEDYGGYTF.

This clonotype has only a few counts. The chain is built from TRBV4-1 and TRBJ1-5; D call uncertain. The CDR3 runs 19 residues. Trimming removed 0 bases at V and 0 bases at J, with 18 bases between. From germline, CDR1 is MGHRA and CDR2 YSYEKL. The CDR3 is CASSQETGSDRFSNQPQHF. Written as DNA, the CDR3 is TGCGCCAGCAGCCAAGAAACGGGGTCCGACCGCTTTAGCAATCAGCCCCAGCATTTT.

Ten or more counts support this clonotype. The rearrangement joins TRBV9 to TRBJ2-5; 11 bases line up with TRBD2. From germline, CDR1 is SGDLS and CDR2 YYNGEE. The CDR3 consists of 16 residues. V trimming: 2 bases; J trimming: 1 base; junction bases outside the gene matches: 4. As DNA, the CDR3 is TGTGCCAGCAGCGTTGGGACTAGCGGACTCCAAGAGACCCAGTACTTC. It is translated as CASSVGTSGLQETQYF.

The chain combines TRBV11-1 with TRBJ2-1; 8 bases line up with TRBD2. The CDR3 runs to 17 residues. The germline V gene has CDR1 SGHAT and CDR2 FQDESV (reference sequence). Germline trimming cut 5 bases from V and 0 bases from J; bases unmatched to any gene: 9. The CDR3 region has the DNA TGTGCCAGCAGCCTGGGTAGCGGGACCCTCTCCTACAATGAGCAGTTCTTC. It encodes CASSLGSGTLSYNEQFF. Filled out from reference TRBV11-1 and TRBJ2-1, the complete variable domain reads EAEVAQSPRYKITEKSQAVAFWCDPISGHATLYWYRQILGQGPELLVQFQDESVVDDSQLPKDRFSAERLKGVDSTLKIQPAELGDSAMYLCASSLGSGTLSYNEQFFGPGTRLTVL.

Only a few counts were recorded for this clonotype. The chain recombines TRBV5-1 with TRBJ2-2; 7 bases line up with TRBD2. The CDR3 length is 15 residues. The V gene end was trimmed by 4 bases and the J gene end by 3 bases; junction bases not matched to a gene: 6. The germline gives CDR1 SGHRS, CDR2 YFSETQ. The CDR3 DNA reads TGCGCCAGCAGCCCGGGGGGTAGCGACACCGGGGAGCTGTTTTTT. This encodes CASSPGGSDTGELFF.

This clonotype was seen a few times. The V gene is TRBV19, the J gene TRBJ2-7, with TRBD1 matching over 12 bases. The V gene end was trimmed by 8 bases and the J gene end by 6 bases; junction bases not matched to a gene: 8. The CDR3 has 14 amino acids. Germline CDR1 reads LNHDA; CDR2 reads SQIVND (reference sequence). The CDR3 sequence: CASSTGTGGAEQYF. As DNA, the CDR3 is TGTGCCAGTTCCACAGGGACAGGGGGCGCCGAGCAGTACTTC.

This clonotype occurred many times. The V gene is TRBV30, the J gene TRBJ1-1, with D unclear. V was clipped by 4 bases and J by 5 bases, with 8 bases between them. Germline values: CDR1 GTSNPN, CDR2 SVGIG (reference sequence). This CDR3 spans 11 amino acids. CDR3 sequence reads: CAWILWTEAFF. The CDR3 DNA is TGTGCCTGGATTCTCTGGACTGAAGCTTTCTTT.

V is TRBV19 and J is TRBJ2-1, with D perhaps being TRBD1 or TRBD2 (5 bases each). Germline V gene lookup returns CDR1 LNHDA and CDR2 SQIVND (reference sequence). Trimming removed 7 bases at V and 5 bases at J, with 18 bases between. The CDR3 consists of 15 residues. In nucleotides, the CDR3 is TGTGCCAGTAAGAACCCTGGGGGTGGGGACAATGAGCAGTTCTTC. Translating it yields CASKNPGGGDNEQFF.

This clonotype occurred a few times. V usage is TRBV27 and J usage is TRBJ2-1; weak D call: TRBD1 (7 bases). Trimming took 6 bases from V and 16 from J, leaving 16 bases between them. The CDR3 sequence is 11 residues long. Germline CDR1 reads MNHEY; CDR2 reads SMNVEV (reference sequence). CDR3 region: CASRLTRGGFF. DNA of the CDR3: TGTGCCAGCAGGTTGACTAGAGGGGGCTTCTTC.

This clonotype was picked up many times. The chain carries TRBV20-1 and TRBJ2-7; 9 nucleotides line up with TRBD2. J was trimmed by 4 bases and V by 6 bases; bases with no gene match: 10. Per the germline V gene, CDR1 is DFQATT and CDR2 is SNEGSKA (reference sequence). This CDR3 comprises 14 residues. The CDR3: CSAGLASEVYEQYF. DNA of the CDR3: TGCAGTGCCGGACTAGCGTCAGAGGTTTACGAGCAGTACTTC.

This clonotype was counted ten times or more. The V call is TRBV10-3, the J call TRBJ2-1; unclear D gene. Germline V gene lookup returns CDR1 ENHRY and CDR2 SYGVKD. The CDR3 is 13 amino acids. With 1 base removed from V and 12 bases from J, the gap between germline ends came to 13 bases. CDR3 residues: CAISEYQQYGQFF. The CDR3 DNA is TGTGCCATCAGTGAGTATCAGCAGTACGGGCAGTTCTTC.

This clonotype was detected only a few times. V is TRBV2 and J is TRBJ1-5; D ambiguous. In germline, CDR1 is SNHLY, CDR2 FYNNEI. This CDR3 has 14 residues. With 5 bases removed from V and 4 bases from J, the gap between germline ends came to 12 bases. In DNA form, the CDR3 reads TGTGCCAGCAGTCCTAGTGGGTTGAATCAGCCCCAGCATTTT. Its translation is CASSPSGLNQPQHF.

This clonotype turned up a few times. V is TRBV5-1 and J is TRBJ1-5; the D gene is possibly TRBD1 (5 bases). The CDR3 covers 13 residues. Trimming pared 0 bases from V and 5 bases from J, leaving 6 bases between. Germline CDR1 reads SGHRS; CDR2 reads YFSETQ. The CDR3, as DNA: TGCGCCAGCAGCTTGGGCAGGGATCAGCCCCAGCATTTT. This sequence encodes CASSLGRDQPQHF. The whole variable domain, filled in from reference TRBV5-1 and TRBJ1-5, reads KAGVTQTPRYLIKTRGQQVTLSCSPISGHRSVSWYQQTPGQGLQFLFEYFSETQRNKGNFPGRFSGRQFSNSRSEMNVSTLELGDSALYLCASSLGRDQPQHFGDGTRLSIL.

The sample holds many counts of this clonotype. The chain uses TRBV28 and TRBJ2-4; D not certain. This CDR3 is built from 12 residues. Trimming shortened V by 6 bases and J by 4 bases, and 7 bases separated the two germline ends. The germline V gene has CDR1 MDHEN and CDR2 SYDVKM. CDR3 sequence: CASSPPKNIQYF. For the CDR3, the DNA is TGTGCCAGCAGCCCGCCGAAAAACATTCAGTACTTC.

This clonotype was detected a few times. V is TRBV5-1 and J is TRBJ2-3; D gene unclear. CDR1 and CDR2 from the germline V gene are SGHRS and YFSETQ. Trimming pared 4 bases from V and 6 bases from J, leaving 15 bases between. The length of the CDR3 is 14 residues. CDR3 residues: CASSLPGPQDTQYF. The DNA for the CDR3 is TGCGCCAGCAGCCTGCCGGGTCCCCAGGATACGCAGTATTTT.

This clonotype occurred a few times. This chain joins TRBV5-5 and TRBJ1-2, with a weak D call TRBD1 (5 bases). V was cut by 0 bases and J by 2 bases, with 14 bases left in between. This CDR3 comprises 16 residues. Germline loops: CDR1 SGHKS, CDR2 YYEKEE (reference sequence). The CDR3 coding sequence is TGTGCCAGCAGCTTGGGGAGGGGTGATCTCAACTATGGCTACACCTTC. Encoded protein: CASSLGRGDLNYGYTF.

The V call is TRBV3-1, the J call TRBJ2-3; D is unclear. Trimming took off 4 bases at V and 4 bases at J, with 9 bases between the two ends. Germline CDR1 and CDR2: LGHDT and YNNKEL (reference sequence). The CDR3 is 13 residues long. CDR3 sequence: CASSLSESDTQYF. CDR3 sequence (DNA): TGTGCCAGCAGCCTGTCGGAGTCAGATACGCAGTATTTT.

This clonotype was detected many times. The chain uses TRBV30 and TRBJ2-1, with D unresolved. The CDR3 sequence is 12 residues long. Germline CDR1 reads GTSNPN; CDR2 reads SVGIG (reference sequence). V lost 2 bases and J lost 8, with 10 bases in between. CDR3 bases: TGTGCCTGGAGTCGTAGGTCGGATGAGCAGTTCTTC. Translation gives CAWSRRSDEQFF.

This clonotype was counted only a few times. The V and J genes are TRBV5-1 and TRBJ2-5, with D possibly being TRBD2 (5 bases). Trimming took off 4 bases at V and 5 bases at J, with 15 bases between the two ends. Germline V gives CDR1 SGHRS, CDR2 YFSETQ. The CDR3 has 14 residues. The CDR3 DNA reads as TGCGCCAGCAGCCTCCGCCCCCCGGGGGAGACCCAGTACTTC. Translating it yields CASSLRPPGETQYF.

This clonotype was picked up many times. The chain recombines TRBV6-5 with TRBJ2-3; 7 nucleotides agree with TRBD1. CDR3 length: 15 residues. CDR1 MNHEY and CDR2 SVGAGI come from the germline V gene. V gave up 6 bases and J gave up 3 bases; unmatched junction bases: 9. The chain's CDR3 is CASSSSGTATDTQYF. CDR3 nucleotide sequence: TGTGCCAGCAGCTCCTCCGGGACAGCGACAGATACGCAGTATTTT.